This record concerns one T cell receptor (beta chain) sequence. Time point: newly diagnosed GD, antithyroid drugs for less than 3 months. There was RNA extracted from PBMCs, and the TCR library was made from it. Assembly of TCR beta libraries relied on iRepertoire HTBI primers together with Arm-PCR of CDR3 regions. MiXCR, run by TCRdb on the multiplex PCR reads, gives a single entry per CDR3 protein. The table has about 420,000 distinct CDR3 sequences, approximately 16% seen once; the top ten hold about a quarter. This sample was included in a study of regulatory T cells in long-lasting Graves disease. This CDR3 has 13 residues. Germline assignment: CDR1 SQVTM and CDR2 ANQGSEA. The V and J ends lost 4 bases and 2 bases respectively, with 12 bases between them. The sample was also linked to a second study, of T cells in Graves' hyperthyroidism and ophthalmopathy. From that study: Primed by the HTBI set, a first-round RT-PCR was run on the TCR CDR3.

The receptor comes from a woman under 30 with Graves disease. J is TRBJ2-7 and V is TRBV29-1; D possibly corresponds to TRBD2 (5 bases). The sample in question was peripheral blood mononuclear cells (PBMCs), obtained at new diagnosis, from a patient treated with antithyroid drugs. The CDR3: CSVAVPGTYEQYF. The CDR3 nucleotides are TGCAGCGTTGCGGTGCCGGGGACCTACGAGCAGTACTTC.